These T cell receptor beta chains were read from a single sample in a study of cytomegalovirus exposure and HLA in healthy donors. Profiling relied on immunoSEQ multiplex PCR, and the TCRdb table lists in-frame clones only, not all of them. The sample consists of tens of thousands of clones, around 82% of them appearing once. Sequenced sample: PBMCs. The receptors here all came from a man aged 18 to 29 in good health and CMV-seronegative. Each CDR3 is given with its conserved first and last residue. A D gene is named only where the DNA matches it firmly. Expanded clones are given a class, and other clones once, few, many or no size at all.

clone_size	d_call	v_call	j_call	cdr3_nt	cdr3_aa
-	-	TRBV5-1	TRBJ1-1	TGCGCCAGCAGCTTGCGGGTGAACACTGAAGCTTTCTTT	CASSLRVNTEAFF
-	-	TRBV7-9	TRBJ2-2	TGTGCCAGCAGCTTTATGACTACCCTTCCGGGGGAGCTGTTTTTT	CASSFMTTLPGELFF
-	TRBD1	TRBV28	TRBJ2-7	TGTGCCAGCAGGCCCGGGACAGAGGCCTACGAGCAGTACTTC	CASRPGTEAYEQYF
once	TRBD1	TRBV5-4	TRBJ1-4	TGTGCCAGCAGCTTACAGGGGCCCACTAATGAAAAACTGTTTTTT	CASSLQGPTNEKLFF
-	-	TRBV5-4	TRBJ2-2	TGTGCCAGCAGCTTGGAAAAACAGGTCTTCCACTCCACCGGGGAGCTGTTTTTT	CASSLEKQVFHSTGELFF
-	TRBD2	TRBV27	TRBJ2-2	TGTGCCAGCACGGGACTAGCTTTAAACACCGGGGAGCTGTTTTTT	CASTGLALNTGELFF
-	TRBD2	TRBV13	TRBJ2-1	TGTGCCAGCAGCTTAGGCCGACTAGCGGGAGAGGATGAGCAGTTCTTC	CASSLGRLAGEDEQFF
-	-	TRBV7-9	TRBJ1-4	TGTGCCAGCAGTTCAAGGGGCTTGGGCGAAAAACTGTTTTTT	CASSSRGLGEKLFF
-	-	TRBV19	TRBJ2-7	TGTGCCAGTAGGGGAATTGCGGGATCGGTGTACGAGCAGTACTTC	CASRGIAGSVYEQYF
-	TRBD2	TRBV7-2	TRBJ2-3	TGTGCCAGCAGCTCCTACCGACTAGCGGGAAGGAGCACAGATACGCAGTATTTT	CASSSYRLAGRSTDTQYF
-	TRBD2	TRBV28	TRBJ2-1	TGTGCCAGCAACACGGGGGGCTCCTACAATGAGCAGTTCTTC	CASNTGGSYNEQFF
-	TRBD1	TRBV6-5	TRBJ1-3	TGTGCCAGCAGGGCCCCAGGGACAGGGGGAACCATATATTTT	CASRAPGTGGTIYF
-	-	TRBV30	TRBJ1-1	TGTGCCTCGAGTGTTATTATAAGTTTAGAGGGAAAGAACACTGAAGCTTTCTTT	CASSVIISLEGKNTEAFF
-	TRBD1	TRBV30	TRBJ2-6	TGTGCCTGGAGTTCTCCCCGGACAGGGACAGCCAACGTCCTGACTTTC	CAWSSPRTGTANVLTF
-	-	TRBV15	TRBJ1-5	TGTGCCACCAGCGCTAAAAGGCCCCAGCATTTT	CATSAKRPQHF
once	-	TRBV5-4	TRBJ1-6	TGTGCCAGCAGCGCCCCGGGATTCTCCCACGTCCACTTT	CASSAPGFSHVHF
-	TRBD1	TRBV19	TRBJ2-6	TGTGCCAGTTCCCCCGGGACAGCAAGCTCTGGGGCCAACGTCCTGACTTTC	CASSPGTASSGANVLTF
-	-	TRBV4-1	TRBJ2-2	TGCGCCAGCAGCCAAGATCGATTTTGGGGGCGAGGCACCGGGGAGCTGTTTTTT	CASSQDRFWGRGTGELFF
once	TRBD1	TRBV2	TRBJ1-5	TGTGCCAGCAGTGAGGGACAGGGGAATGGCAATCAGCCCCAGCATTTT	CASSEGQGNGNQPQHF
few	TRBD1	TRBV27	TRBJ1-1	TGTGCCAGCACCCCCACAGCTCGGGACAGGGGATACAAAGCTTTCTTT	CASTPTARDRGYKAFF
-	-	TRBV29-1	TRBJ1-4	TGCAGCGTTTCGGGGGGGGAAAAACTGTTTTTT	CSVSGGEKLFF
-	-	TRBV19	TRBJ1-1	TGTGCCAGTAGTATGACAGACATGAACACTGAAGCTTTCTTT	CASSMTDMNTEAFF
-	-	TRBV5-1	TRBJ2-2	TGCGCCAGCAGCCTGAACACCGGGGAGCTGTTTTTT	CASSLNTGELFF
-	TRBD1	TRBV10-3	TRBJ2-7	TGTGCCATCAGTGATGAAAACAGGGGGCAAGCCTACGAGCAGTACTTC	CAISDENRGQAYEQYF
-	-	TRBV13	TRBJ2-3	TGTGCCAGTTTAGTTACTTCCACAGATACGCAGTATTTT	CASLVTSTDTQYF
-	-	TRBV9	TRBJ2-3	TGTGCCAGCAGCGCCAGACAGGTTAGCACAGATACGCAGTATTTT	CASSARQVSTDTQYF
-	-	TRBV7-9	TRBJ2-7	TGTGCCAGCAGCCCCAGTAGATGGGAGACTCCCGAGCAGTACTTC	CASSPSRWETPEQYF
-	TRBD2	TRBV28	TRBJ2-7	TGTGCCAGCGGGACTAGCGGGAGGTCCTACGAGCAGTACTTC	CASGTSGRSYEQYF
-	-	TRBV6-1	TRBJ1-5	TGTGCCAGCAGTGAAGCCGGAGCGTGGCAGGGTCGTCAGCCCCAGCATTTT	CASSEAGAWQGRQPQHF
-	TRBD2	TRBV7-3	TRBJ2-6	TGTGCCAGCAGCTTTTACGCGGGGGACCGCTCTGGGGCCAACGTCCTGACTTTC	CASSFYAGDRSGANVLTF
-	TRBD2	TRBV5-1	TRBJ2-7	TGCGCCAGCGCGCTAGCGGACCCCTACGAGCAGTACTTC	CASALADPYEQYF
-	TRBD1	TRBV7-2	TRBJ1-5	TGTGCCAGCAGCGGACAGGGCCCCCAGCCCCAGCATTTT	CASSGQGPQPQHF
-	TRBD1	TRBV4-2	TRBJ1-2	TGTGCCAGCAGCCAAGATCCCAACAGGGGTTTAAACTATGGCTACACCTTC	CASSQDPNRGLNYGYTF
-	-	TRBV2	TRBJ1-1	TGTGCCAGCAGTACGGACAGGAACACTGAAGCTTTCTTT	CASSTDRNTEAFF
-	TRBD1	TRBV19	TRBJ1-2	TGTGCCAGTAGTACCCACAGGGGCGAGTTCTATGGCTACACCTTC	CASSTHRGEFYGYTF
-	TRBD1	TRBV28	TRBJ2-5	TGTGCCAGCAGTTTGACCGGGACAGGGTCTCAAGAGACCCAGTACTTC	CASSLTGTGSQETQYF
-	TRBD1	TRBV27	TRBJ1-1	TGTGCCAGCAGGGGGGGACAGGGGGCCCTTTTTTTGAACACTGAAGCTTTCTTT	CASRGGQGALFLNTEAFF
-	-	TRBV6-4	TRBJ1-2	TGTGCCAGCAGTGGAGGCACAGGCGGTAACTATGGCTACACCTTC	CASSGGTGGNYGYTF
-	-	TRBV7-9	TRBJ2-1	TGTGCCAGCAGACCCAGGGGGGACTCCTACAATGAGCAGTTCTTC	CASRPRGDSYNEQFF
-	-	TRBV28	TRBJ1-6	TGTGCCAGCAGTTTTAATTATTCACCCCTCCACTTT	CASSFNYSPLHF
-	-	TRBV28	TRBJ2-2	TGTGCCAGCAGTGAGCGGACCGGGGTCAGGGAGCTGTTTTTT	CASSERTGVRELFF
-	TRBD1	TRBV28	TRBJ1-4	TGTGCCAGCAGTCGGACCTCCGGGACAGGTTATGAAAAACTGTTTTTT	CASSRTSGTGYEKLFF
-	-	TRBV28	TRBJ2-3	TGTGCCAGCAGCTCGCCGGGTACGCAGTATTTT	CASSSPGTQYF
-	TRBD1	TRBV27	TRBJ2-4	TGTGCCAGCAGCAGGACCGGGACAGAGTATCTAGCCAAAAACATTCAGTACTTC	CASSRTGTEYLAKNIQYF
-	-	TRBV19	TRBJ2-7	TGTGCCAGTAGTTATTTTATGGCCGACGAGCAGTACTTC	CASSYFMADEQYF
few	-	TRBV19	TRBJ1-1	TGTGCCAGTAGTAGCGCGTTTACTGAAGCTTTCTTT	CASSSAFTEAFF
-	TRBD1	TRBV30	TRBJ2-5	TGTGCCTGGAGTACGGGGACAGGGGGCCTAGAAGAGACCCAGTACTTC	CAWSTGTGGLEETQYF